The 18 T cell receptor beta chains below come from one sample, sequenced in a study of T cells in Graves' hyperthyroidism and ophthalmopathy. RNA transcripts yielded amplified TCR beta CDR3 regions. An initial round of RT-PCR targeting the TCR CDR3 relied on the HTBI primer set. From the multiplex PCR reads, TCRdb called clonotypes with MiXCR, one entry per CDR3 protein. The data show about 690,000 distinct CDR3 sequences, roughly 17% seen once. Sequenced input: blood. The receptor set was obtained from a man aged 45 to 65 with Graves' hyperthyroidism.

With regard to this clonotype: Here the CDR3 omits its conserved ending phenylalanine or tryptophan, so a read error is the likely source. The CDR3 bases are TGTGCCAGCAGCGACAGGCCTAGCACAGATACGCAGTATTCT. Its translation: CASSDRPSTDTQYS. This chain uses TRBV5-5 with TRBJ2-3; perhaps TRBD1 as D (6 bases). Germline-derived CDR1 and CDR2 are SGHKS and YYEKEE (reference sequence). Trimming removed 4 bases from V and 0 bases from J, with 9 bases in between. The CDR3 totals 14 residues.

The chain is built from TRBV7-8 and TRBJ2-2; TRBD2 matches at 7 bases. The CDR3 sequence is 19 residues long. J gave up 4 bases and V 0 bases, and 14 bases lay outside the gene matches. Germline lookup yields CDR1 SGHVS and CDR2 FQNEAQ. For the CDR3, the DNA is TGTGCCAGCAGCTTAGCTCTTTTAGTGGGAGGGCTGGGCACCGGGGAGCTGTTTTTT. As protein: CASSLALLVGGLGTGELFF.

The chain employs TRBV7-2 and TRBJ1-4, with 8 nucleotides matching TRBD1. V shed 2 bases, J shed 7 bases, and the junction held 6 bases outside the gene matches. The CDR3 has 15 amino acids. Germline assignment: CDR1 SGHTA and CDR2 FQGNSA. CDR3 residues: CASSLIAGGLEKLFF. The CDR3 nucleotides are TGTGCCAGCAGCTTAATTGCAGGGGGCCTTGAAAAACTGTTTTTT.

CDR3 nucleotides: TGCAGCGCTCCAGGGGGAGGTGGCTACACCTTC. The encoded protein is CSAPGGGGYTF. The chain employs TRBV29-1 and TRBJ1-2; 7 bases are a match to TRBD1. The J segment lost 7 bases and the V segment lost 7 bases, leaving 6 bases of the junction unmatched. CDR3 size: 11 residues. The germline V gene has CDR1 SQVTM and CDR2 ANQGSEA.

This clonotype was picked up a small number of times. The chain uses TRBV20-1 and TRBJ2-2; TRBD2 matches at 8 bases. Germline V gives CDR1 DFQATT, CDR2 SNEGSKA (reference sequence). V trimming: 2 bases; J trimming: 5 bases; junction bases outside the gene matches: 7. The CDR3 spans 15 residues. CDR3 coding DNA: TGCAGTGCTAGACCAGCGGGAGTAAGGACCGGGGAGCTGTTTTTT. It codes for CSARPAGVRTGELFF.

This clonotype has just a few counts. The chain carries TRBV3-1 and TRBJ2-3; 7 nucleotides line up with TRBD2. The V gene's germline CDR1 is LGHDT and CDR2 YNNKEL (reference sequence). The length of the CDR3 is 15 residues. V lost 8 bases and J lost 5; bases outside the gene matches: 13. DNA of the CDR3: TGTGCCAGCCGGGGGGACTCTAGAGGGATAGATACGCAGTATTTT. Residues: CASRGDSRGIDTQYF.

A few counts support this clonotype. The CDR3 nucleotides are TGTGCCAGCAGCCAAGGGAGGGTACGGGAGGGGCAAGAGACCCAGTACTTC. Translating it yields CASSQGRVREGQETQYF. The chain links TRBV3-1 to TRBJ2-5; 8 nucleotides line up with TRBD2. This CDR3 is 17 amino acids long. The V and J ends lost 1 base and 2 bases, in that order; junction bases with no gene match: 9. Germline V lookup: CDR1 LGHDT, CDR2 YNNKEL (reference sequence).

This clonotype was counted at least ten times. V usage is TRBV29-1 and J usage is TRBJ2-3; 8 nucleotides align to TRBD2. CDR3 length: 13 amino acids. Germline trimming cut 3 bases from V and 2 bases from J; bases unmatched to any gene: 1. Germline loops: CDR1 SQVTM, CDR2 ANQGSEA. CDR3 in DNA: TGCAGCGTTGAGCGGGAGGACACAGATACGCAGTATTTT. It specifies CSVEREDTDTQYF.

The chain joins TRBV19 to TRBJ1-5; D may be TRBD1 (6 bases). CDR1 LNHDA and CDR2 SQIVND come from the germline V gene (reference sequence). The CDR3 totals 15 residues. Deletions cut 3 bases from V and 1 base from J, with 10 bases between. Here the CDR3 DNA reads TGTGCCAGTAGTATTTCCAGGGGAAGCAATCAGCCCCAGCATTTT. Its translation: CASSISRGSNQPQHF. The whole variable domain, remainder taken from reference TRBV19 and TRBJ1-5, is DGGITQSPKYLFRKEGQNVTLSCEQNLNHDAMYWYRQDPGQGLRLIYYSQIVNDFQKGDIAEGYSVSREKKESFPLTVTSAQKNPTAFYLCASSISRGSNQPQHFGDGTRLSIL.

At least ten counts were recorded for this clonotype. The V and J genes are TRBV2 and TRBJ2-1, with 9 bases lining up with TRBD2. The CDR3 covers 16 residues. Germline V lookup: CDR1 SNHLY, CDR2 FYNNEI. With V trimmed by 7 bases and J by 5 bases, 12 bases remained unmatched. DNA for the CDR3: TGTGCCAGCAACTATGATAGCGGGAGTGGGGACAATGAGCAGTTCTTC. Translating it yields CASNYDSGSGDNEQFF.

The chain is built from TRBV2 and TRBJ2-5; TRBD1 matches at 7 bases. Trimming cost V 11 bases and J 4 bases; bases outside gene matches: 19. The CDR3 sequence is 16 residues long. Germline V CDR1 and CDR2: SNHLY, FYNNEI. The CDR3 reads CAGYRGRGFGRETQYF. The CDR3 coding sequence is TGTGCCGGCTACAGGGGCCGGGGCTTTGGTAGAGAGACCCAGTACTTC. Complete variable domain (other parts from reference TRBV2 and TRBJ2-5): EPEVTQTPSHQVTQMGQEVILRCVPISNHLYFYWYRQILGQKVEFLVSFYNNEISEKSEIFDDQFSVERPDGSNFTLKIRSTKLEDSAMYFCAGYRGRGFGRETQYFGPGTRLLVL.

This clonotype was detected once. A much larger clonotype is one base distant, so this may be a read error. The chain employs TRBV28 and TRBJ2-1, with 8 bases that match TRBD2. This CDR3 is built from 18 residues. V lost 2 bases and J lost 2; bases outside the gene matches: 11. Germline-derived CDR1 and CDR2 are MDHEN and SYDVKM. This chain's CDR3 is CASSLVFGRTSPYNEQFF. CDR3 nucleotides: TGTGCCAGCAGTTTAGTCTTTGGCAGGACTAGCCCCTACAATGAGCAGTTCTTC. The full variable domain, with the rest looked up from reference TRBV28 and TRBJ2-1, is DVKVTQSSRYLVKRTGEKVFLECVQDMDHENMFWYRQDPGLGLRLIYFSYDVKMKEKGDIPEGYSVSREKKERFSLILESASTNQTSMYLCASSLVFGRTSPYNEQFFGPGTRLTVL.

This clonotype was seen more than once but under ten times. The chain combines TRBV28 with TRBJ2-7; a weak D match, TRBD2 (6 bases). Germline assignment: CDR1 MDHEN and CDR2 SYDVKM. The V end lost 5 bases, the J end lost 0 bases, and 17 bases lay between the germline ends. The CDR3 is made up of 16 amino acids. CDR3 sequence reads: CASSEMVGGSSYEQYF. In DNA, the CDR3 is TGTGCCAGCAGTGAAATGGTGGGGGGAAGCTCCTACGAGCAGTACTTC.

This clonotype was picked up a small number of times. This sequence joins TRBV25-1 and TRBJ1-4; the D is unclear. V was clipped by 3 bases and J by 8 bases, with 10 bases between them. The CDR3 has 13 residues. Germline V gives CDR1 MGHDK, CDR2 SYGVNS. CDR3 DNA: TGTGCCAGCAGTGAGGTGATTGGGGAAAAACTGTTTTTT. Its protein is CASSEVIGEKLFF. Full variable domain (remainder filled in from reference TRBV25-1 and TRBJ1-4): EADIYQTPRYLVIGTGKKITLECSQTMGHDKMYWYQQDPGMELHLIHYSYGVNSTEKGDLSSESTVSRIRTEHFPLTLESARPSHTSQYLCASSEVIGEKLFFGSGTQLSVL.

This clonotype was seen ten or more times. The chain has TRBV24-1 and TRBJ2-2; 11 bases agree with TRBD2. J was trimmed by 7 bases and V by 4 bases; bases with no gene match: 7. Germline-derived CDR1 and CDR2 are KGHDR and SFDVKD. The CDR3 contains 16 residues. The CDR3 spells CATSEPSGGTDGELFF. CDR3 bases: TGTGCCACCAGTGAACCTAGCGGGGGGACGGACGGGGAGCTGTTTTTT.

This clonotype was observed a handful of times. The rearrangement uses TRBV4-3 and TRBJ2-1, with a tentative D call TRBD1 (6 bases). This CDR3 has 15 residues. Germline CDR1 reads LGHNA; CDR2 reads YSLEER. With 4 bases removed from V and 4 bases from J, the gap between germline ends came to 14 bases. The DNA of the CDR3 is TGCGCCAGCAGCCGGACCCTCGGACAGTACAATGAGCAGTTCTTC. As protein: CASSRTLGQYNEQFF.

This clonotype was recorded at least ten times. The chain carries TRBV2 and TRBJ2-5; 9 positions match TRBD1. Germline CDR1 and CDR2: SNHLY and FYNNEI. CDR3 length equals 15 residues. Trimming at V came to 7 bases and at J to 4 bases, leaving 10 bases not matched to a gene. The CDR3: CASTQQGAVGETQYF. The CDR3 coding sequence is TGTGCCAGCACACAACAGGGGGCTGTAGGAGAGACCCAGTACTTC. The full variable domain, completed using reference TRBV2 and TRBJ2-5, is EPEVTQTPSHQVTQMGQEVILRCVPISNHLYFYWYRQILGQKVEFLVSFYNNEISEKSEIFDDQFSVERPDGSNFTLKIRSTKLEDSAMYFCASTQQGAVGETQYFGPGTRLLVL.

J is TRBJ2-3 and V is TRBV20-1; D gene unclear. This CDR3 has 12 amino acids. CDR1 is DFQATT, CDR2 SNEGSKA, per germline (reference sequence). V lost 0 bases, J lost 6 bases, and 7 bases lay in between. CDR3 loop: CSARDARDTQYF. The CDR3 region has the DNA TGCAGTGCTAGAGATGCCCGCGATACGCAGTATTTT.